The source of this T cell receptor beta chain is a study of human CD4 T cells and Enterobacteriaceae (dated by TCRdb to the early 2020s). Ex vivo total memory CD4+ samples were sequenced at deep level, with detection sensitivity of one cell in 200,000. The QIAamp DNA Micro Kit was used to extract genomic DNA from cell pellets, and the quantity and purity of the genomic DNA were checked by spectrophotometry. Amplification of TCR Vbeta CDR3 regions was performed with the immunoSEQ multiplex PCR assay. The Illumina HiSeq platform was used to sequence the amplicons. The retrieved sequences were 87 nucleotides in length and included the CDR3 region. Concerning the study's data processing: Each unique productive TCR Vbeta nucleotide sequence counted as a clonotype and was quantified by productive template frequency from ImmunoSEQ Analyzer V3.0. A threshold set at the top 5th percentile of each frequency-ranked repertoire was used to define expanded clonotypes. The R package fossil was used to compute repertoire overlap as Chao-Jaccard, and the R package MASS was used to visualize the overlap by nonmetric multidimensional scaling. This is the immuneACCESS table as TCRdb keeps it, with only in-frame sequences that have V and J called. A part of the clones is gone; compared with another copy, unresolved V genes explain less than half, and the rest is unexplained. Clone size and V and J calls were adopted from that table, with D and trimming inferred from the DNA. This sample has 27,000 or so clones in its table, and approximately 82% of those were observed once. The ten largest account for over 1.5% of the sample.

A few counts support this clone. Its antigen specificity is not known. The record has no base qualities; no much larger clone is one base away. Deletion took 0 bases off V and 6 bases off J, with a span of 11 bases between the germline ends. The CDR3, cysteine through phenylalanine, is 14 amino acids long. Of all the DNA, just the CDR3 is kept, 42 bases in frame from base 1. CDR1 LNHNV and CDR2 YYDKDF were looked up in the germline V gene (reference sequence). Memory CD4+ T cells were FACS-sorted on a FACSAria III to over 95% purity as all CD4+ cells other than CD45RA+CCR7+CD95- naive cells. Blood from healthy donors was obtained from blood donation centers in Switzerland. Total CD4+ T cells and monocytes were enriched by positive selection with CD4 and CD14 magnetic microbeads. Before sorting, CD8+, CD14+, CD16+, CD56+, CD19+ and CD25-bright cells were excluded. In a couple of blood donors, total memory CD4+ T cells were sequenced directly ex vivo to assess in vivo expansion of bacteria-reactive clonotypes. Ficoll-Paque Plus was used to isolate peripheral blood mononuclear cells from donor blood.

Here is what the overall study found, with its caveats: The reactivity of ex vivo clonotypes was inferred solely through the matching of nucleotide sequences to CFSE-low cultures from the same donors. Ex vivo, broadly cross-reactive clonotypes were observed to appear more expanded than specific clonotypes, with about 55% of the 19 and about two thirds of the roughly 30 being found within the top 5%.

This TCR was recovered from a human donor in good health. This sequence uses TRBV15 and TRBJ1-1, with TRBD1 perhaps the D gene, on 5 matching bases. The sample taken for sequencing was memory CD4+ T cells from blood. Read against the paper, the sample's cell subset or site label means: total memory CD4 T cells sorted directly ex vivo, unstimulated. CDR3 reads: CATSRDGGTPEAFF. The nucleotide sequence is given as TGTGCCACCAGCAGAGATGGAGGGACTCCTGAAGCTTTCTTT.